The clone carrying this T cell receptor beta chain was seen at least ten times. CDR1 SGHRS and CDR2 YFSETQ come from the germline V gene. This CDR3 comprises 14 residues. After removal of 4 bases from V and 2 bases from J, the junction contained 5 bases not matched to a gene. For the second PCR, which ran for about 7 to 12 cycles, a sample-barcoded 5' primer and a J-beta primer mix were used. A template-switch adaptor containing 12 random nucleotides labeled each cDNA molecule. Each CDR3 protein gets one entry after TCRdb re-called the 5' RACE reads with MiXCR. The sample records about 580,000 distinct CDR3 sequences, about 45% being singletons. The sample belongs to a study of blood T cells in healthy people across ages.

The rearrangement uses TRBV5-1 and TRBJ2-5, with 7 bases aligning to TRBD1. Sequences were obtained from blood. The receptor was derived from a man older than 75 in good health. CDR3 in DNA: TGCGCCAGCAGCCCCAGGACAGGACAAGAGACCCAGTACTTC. Its protein is CASSPRTGQETQYF. Based on the CDR3 plus reference TRBV5-1 and TRBJ2-5, the full variable domain is KAGVTQTPRYLIKTRGQQVTLSCSPISGHRSVSWYQQTPGQGLQFLFEYFSETQRNKGNFPGRFSGRQFSNSRSEMNVSTLELGDSALYLCASSPRTGQETQYFGPGTRLLVL.